These 11 T cell receptor beta chains were sequenced from one sample in a study of identical twins. MiXCR was run by TCRdb on the 5' RACE reads, yielding one entry per CDR3 protein. The sample includes 500,000 to 550,000 distinct CDR3 sequences, 20% to 25% of them seen just once. These data were likewise used in another study, on T cells expressing NK-cell markers.

The sample consisted of CD4+ T cells sorted from blood. All receptors come from a woman aged 18-30 years in good health.

This clonotype was recorded a few times. The V call is TRBV10-3, the J call TRBJ2-7, with a tentative D call TRBD1 (6 bases). V was trimmed by 6 bases and J by 4 bases, leaving 19 bases between them. The CDR3 is made up of 15 amino acids. CDR1 ENHRY and CDR2 SYGVKD come from the germline V gene. As DNA, the CDR3 is TGTGCCATCAGGGGGGCAGTCAATTATAATTACGAGCAGTACTTC. Protein sequence: CAIRGAVNYNYEQYF.

This clonotype showed up many times. The V and J genes are TRBV20-1 and TRBJ2-1, with 15 bases identical to TRBD2. The CDR3 covers 15 residues. Unmatched junction bases numbered 8, after V lost 7 bases and J lost 7 bases. Germline V gene lookup returns CDR1 DFQATT and CDR2 SNEGSKA (reference sequence). This CDR3 is CSVFRGTSGRNEQFF. The CDR3 nucleotides read TGCAGTGTATTTAGGGGGACTAGCGGGAGGAATGAGCAGTTCTTC.

Only a few counts were recorded for this clonotype. The rearrangement joins TRBV9 to TRBJ2-3, with 8 bases identical to TRBD1. CDR3 length: 16 residues. V gave up 0 bases and J gave up 4 bases; unmatched junction bases: 7. Looked up from germline, CDR1 is SGDLS and CDR2 is YYNGEE. The CDR3 bases are TGTGCCAGCAGCGTAGCCCCTGGACAGGGAGCAGATACGCAGTATTTT. It codes for CASSVAPGQGADTQYF.

The J gene is TRBJ1-1, the V gene TRBV6-5; D is uncertain. V was trimmed by 0 bases and J by 2 bases, leaving 7 bases between them. Looked up from germline, CDR1 is MNHEY and CDR2 is SVGAGI. The CDR3 spans 14 residues. The CDR3 here is CASSYSKVNTEAFF. Written as DNA, the CDR3 is TGTGCCAGCAGTTACTCAAAGGTAAACACTGAAGCTTTCTTT.

This clonotype was counted a few times. V is TRBV7-2 and J is TRBJ2-2, with 7 bases lining up with TRBD1. Germline assignment: CDR1 SGHTA and CDR2 FQGNSA. The CDR3 spans 14 residues. The J segment lost 6 bases and the V segment lost 3 bases, leaving 4 bases of the junction unmatched. CDR3 region: CASSFVGGPGELFF. In DNA form, the CDR3 reads TGTGCCAGCAGCTTCGTAGGGGGCCCCGGGGAGCTGTTTTTT.

This clonotype was found many times. V usage is TRBV7-3 and J usage is TRBJ1-1; D not resolved. Germline values: CDR1 SGHTA, CDR2 FQGTGA. The CDR3 extends over 14 amino acids. V was cut by 5 bases and J by 2 bases, with 12 bases left in between. CDR3 DNA: TGTGCCAGCAGCCCGACACCCTCTAACACTGAAGCTTTCTTT. Its protein is CASSPTPSNTEAFF.

The V gene is TRBV2, the J gene TRBJ2-5, with D perhaps matching TRBD2 (5 bases). Deletions cut 5 bases from V and 7 bases from J, with 17 bases between. CDR3 length: 14 residues. Germline V gene lookup returns CDR1 SNHLY and CDR2 FYNNEI. The CDR3 sequence: CASSPRTGAATQYF. CDR3 nucleotide sequence: TGTGCCAGCAGTCCCAGGACTGGTGCCGCGACCCAGTACTTC.

This clonotype appeared a few times. This chain links TRBV12-3 or TRBV12-4 with TRBJ1-1; D perhaps matches TRBD1 (5 bases). V lost 5 bases to trimming and J lost 1 base, with 17 bases between them. The CDR3 totals 16 residues. The CDR3 nucleotides are TGTGCCAGCAGTCCCTACCCGACAGTTCCGAACACTGAAGCTTTCTTT. Translated: CASSPYPTVPNTEAFF.

This clonotype was detected many times. This chain uses TRBV12-3 or TRBV12-4 with TRBJ1-2, with TRBD1 as a possible D gene (5 bases). This CDR3 has 12 residues. Between the trimmed V and J ends, which lost 6 bases and 7 bases, there was a span of 12 bases. The CDR3 is CASSPSGFGYTF. The CDR3 bases are TGTGCCAGCAGCCCTTCAGGGTTTGGCTACACCTTC.

This clonotype was picked up a small number of times. The genes are TRBV7-2 and TRBJ2-3; 7 nucleotides agree with TRBD1. The V and J ends lost 5 bases and 10 bases, in that order; junction bases with no gene match: 12. CDR3 size: 14 residues. Germline V gives CDR1 SGHTA, CDR2 FQGNSA. The CDR3 DNA is TGTGCCAGCAGCCGACAGGGACCAACTACGGCGCAGTATTTT. Its protein is CASSRQGPTTAQYF.

This chain joins TRBV5-1 and TRBJ1-2; D is perhaps TRBD1 (5 bases). Deletions cut 2 bases from V and 4 bases from J, with 18 bases between. The V gene's germline CDR1 is SGHRS and CDR2 YFSETQ. This CDR3 has 16 amino acids. CDR3: CASSLAPQTVSYGYTF. The CDR3 nucleotides read TGCGCCAGCAGCTTAGCACCTCAGACAGTGAGCTATGGCTACACCTTC.